These T cell receptor beta chains were read from a single sample in a study of blood T cell repertoires in COVID-19. Only in-frame clones appear in the TCRdb table, and some are missing; sequencing was by immunoSEQ multiplex PCR. The table includes about 97,000 clones, roughly 80% detected once. The sequenced material came from peripheral blood. The receptors come from a man in his 60s with acute or convalescent COVID-19. Each CDR3 is given with its conserved first and last residue. D genes are given only for firm matches. Clone size is shown for a subset of rows, as once, few, many or a class of expanded clone.

abundance | j_gene | d_gene | v_gene | CDR3nt | CDR3aa
- | TRBJ1-3 | - | TRBV27 | TGTGCCAGCAGTTTCGGCAGGGCTGGAAACACCATATATTTT | CASSFGRAGNTIYF
- | TRBJ2-7 | - | TRBV27 | TGTGCCAGCAGTTGGGTCCGTTTGGGGAGTGGGCGCTACGAGCAGTACTTC | CASSWVRLGSGRYEQYF
- | TRBJ2-5 | - | TRBV24-1 | TGTGCCACCAGTGATTTGAGCGGTCAAGAGACCCAGTACTTC | CATSDLSGQETQYF
- | TRBJ2-2 | - | TRBV28 | TGTGCCAGCAGTGTCCAGGGAAAGAACACCGGGGAGCTGTTTTTT | CASSVQGKNTGELFF
once | TRBJ2-7 | TRBD2 | TRBV5-4 | TGTGCCAGCAGCAAGAGCGGGGGGGGAAACTACGAGCAGTACTTC | CASSKSGGGNYEQYF
- | TRBJ1-1 | - | TRBV28 | TGTGCCAGCAGTTTACGTTCAGGGGTGAACACTGAAGCTTTCTTT | CASSLRSGVNTEAFF
- | TRBJ2-1 | - | TRBV6-2/TRBV6-3 | TGTGCCAGCAGTTCCGGACTGTACAATGAGCAGTTCTTC | CASSSGLYNEQFF
- | TRBJ2-7 | TRBD1 | TRBV14 | TGTGCCAGCAGCCGACAGGGGGCCTACGAGCAGTACTTC | CASSRQGAYEQYF
- | TRBJ2-3 | - | TRBV9 | TGTGCCAGCAGCCAATCCTATGGCAGGCTCCCAGATACGCAGTATTTT | CASSQSYGRLPDTQYF
once | TRBJ2-3 | - | TRBV2 | TGTGCCAGCAGTGAAGGCGGCCATGGCACAGATACGCAGTATTTT | CASSEGGHGTDTQYF
- | TRBJ2-1 | - | TRBV28 | TGTGCCAGCAGTTCCTATGTGGGCCTGGCGAATGAGCAGTTCTTC | CASSSYVGLANEQFF
- | TRBJ1-6 | - | TRBV27 | TGTGCCAGCAGACTACTAGACGGGTCACCCCTCCACTTT | CASRLLDGSPLHF
- | TRBJ2-7 | TRBD2 | TRBV6-5 | TGTGCCAGCAGGGGCGGGACTAGCGGGATCTACGAGCAGTACTTC | CASRGGTSGIYEQYF
- | TRBJ1-1 | TRBD1 | TRBV29-1 | TGCAGCGTCCTGACAGGGACTGAAGCTTTCTTT | CSVLTGTEAFF
- | TRBJ2-4 | TRBD1 | TRBV7-2 | TGTGCCAGCAGCCTGGGACAGGGGTGGGACATTCAGTACTTC | CASSLGQGWDIQYF
- | TRBJ1-2 | - | TRBV19 | TGTGCCAGTAGCCCGGTTGGGGGGGACGCCTTTGGCTACACCTTC | CASSPVGGDAFGYTF
- | TRBJ2-7 | - | TRBV20-1 | TGCAGTGCTAGTGCGGGAAGATTGGCGTACGAGCAGTACTTC | CSASAGRLAYEQYF
- | TRBJ2-3 | TRBD2 | TRBV6-5 | TGTGCCAGCAGAATTCCTAGCGGTAGCACAGATACGCAGTATTTT | CASRIPSGSTDTQYF
once | TRBJ2-3 | TRBD1 | TRBV9 | TGTGCCAGCAGCGTAGCGGGACAGGGGGGCCCCTCCTACACAGATACGCAGTATTTT | CASSVAGQGGPSYTDTQYF
- | TRBJ1-2 | - | TRBV27 | TGTGCCAGCAGTTTATCCGGCGGGACTATTAACTATGGCTACACCTTC | CASSLSGGTINYGYTF
- | TRBJ2-7 | - | TRBV14 | TGTGCCAGCAGCCAAGAAGGGCGGCGGGATACCTACGAGCAGTACTTC | CASSQEGRRDTYEQYF
- | TRBJ2-7 | TRBD1 | TRBV7-9 | TGTGCCAGCAGCTTAGCGAGACAGGGGGTCCACGAGCAGTACTTC | CASSLARQGVHEQYF
- | TRBJ2-5 | - | TRBV9 | TGTGCCAGCAGCGTAAGCGGGCACCAAGAGACCCAGTACTTC | CASSVSGHQETQYF
- | TRBJ1-4 | - | TRBV4-3 | TGCGCCAGCAGCCAAGACCGACGGTTGGGCGAAAAACTGTTTTTT | CASSQDRRLGEKLFF
- | TRBJ1-1 | TRBD1 | TRBV2 | TGTGCCAGCAGTGAACAGGGGGCTCCGATAGGCGAAGCTTTCTTT | CASSEQGAPIGEAFF
- | TRBJ2-5 | - | TRBV11-2 | TGTGCCAGCAGCTTAGATCGCCTTACTAGGACAGCTAACAAGAGACCCCAGTACTTC | CASSLDRLTRTANKRPQYF
- | TRBJ2-2 | - | TRBV10-2 | TGCGCCAGCAGCGTCTACAGGGACGGGGAGCTGTTTTTT | CASSVYRDGELFF
few | TRBJ2-7 | TRBD2 | TRBV7-2 | TGTGCCAGCAGCTTACTCGGACTAGCGGGGGGATACGAGCAGTACTTC | CASSLLGLAGGYEQYF
few | TRBJ2-5 | TRBD2 | TRBV11-2 | TGTGCCAGCAGCCGGCCAGGACTAGCGCAGGAGACCCAGTACTTC | CASSRPGLAQETQYF
few | TRBJ2-7 | TRBD1 | TRBV10-3 | TGTGCCACCCAACTTGAGGCGGGACAGGGCTACGAGCAGTACTTC | CATQLEAGQGYEQYF
- | TRBJ1-5 | - | TRBV9 | TGTGCCAGCAGCGTAGATGGAGATCAGCCCCAGCATTTT | CASSVDGDQPQHF
- | TRBJ1-1 | TRBD1 | TRBV7-8 | TGTGCCAGCAGCCTCGGGACAGTTGAAGCTTTCTTT | CASSLGTVEAFF
- | TRBJ2-7 | TRBD2 | TRBV3-1/TRBV3-2 | TGTGCCAGCAGCCGCGAGCCAGCCGGGACTAGCGGGAGTTACGAGCAGTACTTC | CASSREPAGTSGSYEQYF
- | TRBJ2-1 | - | TRBV3-1/TRBV3-2 | TGTGCCAGCAGCCAAGAAGGCAGGTCCAATGAGCAGTTCTTC | CASSQEGRSNEQFF
- | TRBJ1-5 | - | TRBV18 | TGTGCCAGCTCACCCAACTCCCCAGGGGGCAATCAGCCCCAGCATTTT | CASSPNSPGGNQPQHF
- | TRBJ2-5 | - | TRBV7-2 | TGTGCCAGCAGCTTAGCAGGAGGGGCAGAGACCCAGTACTTC | CASSLAGGAETQYF
- | TRBJ2-7 | TRBD1 | TRBV7-9 | TGTGCCAGCAGCTTATTAGGGACAGGGTCCAACGAGCAGTACTTC | CASSLLGTGSNEQYF
- | TRBJ1-5 | - | TRBV18 | TGTGCCAGCTCACGGGCCAGTTCGGATCAGCCCCAGCATTTT | CASSRASSDQPQHF
- | TRBJ1-6 | - | TRBV19 | TGTGCCAGTAGTTCCGGACACTTTTCGGATTCACCCCTCCACTTT | CASSSGHFSDSPLHF
- | TRBJ2-7 | TRBD2 | TRBV9 | TGTGCCAGCAGCGTAGCTTCAAGCGGGGGGTCCTACGAGCAGTACTTC | CASSVASSGGSYEQYF
- | TRBJ2-1 | - | TRBV11-3 | TGTGCCAGCAGCCGGACTGAGAGTCTAGGGAACAATGAGCAGTTCTTC | CASSRTESLGNNEQFF
- | TRBJ2-3 | TRBD2 | TRBV2 | TGTGCCAGCAGGTTTAGCGGGGGGGCAACAGATACGCAGTATTTT | CASRFSGGATDTQYF
- | TRBJ1-2 | - | TRBV7-9 | TGTGCCAGCAGCGAACTCAGGGGTGACTATGGCTACACCTTC | CASSELRGDYGYTF
- | TRBJ1-1 | - | TRBV12-5 | TGTGCTAGTGGCGAGACCACATCAGGGAACACTGAAGCTTTCTTT | CASGETTSGNTEAFF
- | TRBJ1-1 | TRBD1 | TRBV10-2 | TGCGCCAGCCGCCGGACAGGGGACCTCACTGAAGCTTTCTTT | CASRRTGDLTEAFF
- | TRBJ1-1 | - | TRBV10-1 | TGCGCCAGCAGTGCGACAGTCAACACTGAAGCTTTCTTT | CASSATVNTEAFF
- | TRBJ2-1 | TRBD2 | TRBV9 | TGTGCCAGCAGCGTAGTAGCGGGGGGTTACAATGAGCAGTTCTTC | CASSVVAGGYNEQFF
- | TRBJ1-2 | - | TRBV3-1/TRBV3-2 | TGTGCCAGCAGCCAAGTGCACAGACCGATTAACTATGGCTACACCTTC | CASSQVHRPINYGYTF